The sequence of this TCR beta chain was determined in a study of vaccination and CD4 T cells after COVID-19. As for the study in general: Convalescent donors were composed of six males and four females, of whom two were Hispanic.

As for this clonotype: Its target is not known. At one boundary the junction diverges from the germline segment, which might be a read error.

Looked up from germline, CDR1 is MNHNS and CDR2 is SASEGT. The CDR3 totals 17 residues. Indicated treatment: approximately 11-day PBMC culture with coronavirus spike peptide pools or control peptides (ViraFEST assay). CD4+ T lymphocytes from the unexposed donor were collected before the COVID-19 pandemic (2011-2018). Cultured CD4+ T cell DNA underwent sequencing with the Oncomine TCR Beta short-read assay. TCRdb reanalysed the PCR reads using MiXCR and keeps one entry per CDR3 protein. Altogether some 4,400 distinct CDR3 sequences are present, about three fifths being singletons, with the ten largest covering roughly 42%.

This receptor was taken from a human donor in good health. J is TRBJ1-5 and V is TRBV6-1, with D maybe TRBD1 (6 bases). Specimen: CD4+ T cells from blood, cultured in vitro. CDR3 sequence (DNA): TGTGCCGGCAGGGGACATTACCCCTTCGGCAGCAATCAGCCCCAGCATTTT. Protein: CAGRGHYPFGSNQPQHF.